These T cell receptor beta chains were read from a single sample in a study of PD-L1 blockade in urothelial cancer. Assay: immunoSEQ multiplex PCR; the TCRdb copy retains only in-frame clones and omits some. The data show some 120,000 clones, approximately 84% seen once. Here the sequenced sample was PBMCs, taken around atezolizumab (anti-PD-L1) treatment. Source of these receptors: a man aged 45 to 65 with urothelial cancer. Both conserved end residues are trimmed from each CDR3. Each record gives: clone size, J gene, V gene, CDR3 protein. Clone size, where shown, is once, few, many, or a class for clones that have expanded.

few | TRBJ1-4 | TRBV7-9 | ASSSNRDNSEKLF
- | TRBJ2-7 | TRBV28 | ASSFQSTGIYEQY
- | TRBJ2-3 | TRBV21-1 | ASSKWISGSGRADFTDTQY
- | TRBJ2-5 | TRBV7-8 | ASSLARGRALETQY
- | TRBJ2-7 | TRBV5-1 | ASSVQGYEQY
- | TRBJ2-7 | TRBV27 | ASRKTSGSYEQY
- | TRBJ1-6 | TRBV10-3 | AISEAGAHSPLH
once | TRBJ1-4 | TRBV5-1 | ASKPRPDSLNEKLF
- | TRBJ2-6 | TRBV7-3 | ASSYPQGGANVLT
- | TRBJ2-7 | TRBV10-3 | AISRGDRAHEQY
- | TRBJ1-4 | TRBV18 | ASSPGQGNEKLF
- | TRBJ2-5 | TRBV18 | ASSSGQGAQETQY
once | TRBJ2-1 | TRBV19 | ASTPGASGSLEQF
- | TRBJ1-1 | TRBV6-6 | ASSRQGNTEAF
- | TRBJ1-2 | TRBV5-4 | ASSPRDRHYGYT
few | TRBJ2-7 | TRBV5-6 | ASTPQARGEQY
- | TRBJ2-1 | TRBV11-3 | ASSLRRDNEQF
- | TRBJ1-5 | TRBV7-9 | ASSLGGGGNQPQH
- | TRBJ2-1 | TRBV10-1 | ASSMGGSSYNEQF
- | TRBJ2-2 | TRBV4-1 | ASSHLGLATSTGELF
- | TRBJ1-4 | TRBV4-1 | ASSQDRERKQF
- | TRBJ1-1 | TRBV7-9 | ASSLGGNKAF
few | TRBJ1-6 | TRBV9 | ASSTTGNSPLH
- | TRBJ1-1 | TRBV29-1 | SVEGGGGNTEAF
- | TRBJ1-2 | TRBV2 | ASVFLGQISYGYT
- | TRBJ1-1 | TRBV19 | ATRGAVQTEAF
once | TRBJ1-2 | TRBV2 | ASRGGTYGYT
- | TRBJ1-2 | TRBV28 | ASSFDQGAWGYT
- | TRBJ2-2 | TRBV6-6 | ASKADRTPGELF
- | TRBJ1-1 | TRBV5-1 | ASSPHGGAGETEAF
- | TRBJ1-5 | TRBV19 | ASKAGYNQPQH
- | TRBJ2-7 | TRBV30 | AGQQGYEQY
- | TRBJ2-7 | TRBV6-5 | ASSQSENPVYEQY
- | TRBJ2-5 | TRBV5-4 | ASSWGLDSGRY
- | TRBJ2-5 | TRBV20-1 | SAIPGQQY
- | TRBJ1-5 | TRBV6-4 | ASIGQGAQPQH
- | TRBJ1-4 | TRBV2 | ASSDGVAGKLF
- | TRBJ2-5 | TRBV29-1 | SVEVGSDETQY
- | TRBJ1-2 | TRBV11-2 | ASSLDGTYGYT
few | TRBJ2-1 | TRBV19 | ASLSRQHNEQF
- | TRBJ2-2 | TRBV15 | ATSPPASGTGELF
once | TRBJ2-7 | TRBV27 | ASSLSIAGTDEQY
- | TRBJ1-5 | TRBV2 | ASSVGSGNNQPQH
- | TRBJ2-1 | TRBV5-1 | ASSLGLAGSSYNEQF
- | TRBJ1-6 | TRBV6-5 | ASSYSGARSPLH
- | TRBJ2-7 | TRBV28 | ASSLAGSGATYEQY
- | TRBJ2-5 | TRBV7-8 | ASSLLQGLGGETQY
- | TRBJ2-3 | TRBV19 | ASRLAGQPTDTQY
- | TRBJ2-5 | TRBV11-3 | ASSFPGMYQETQY
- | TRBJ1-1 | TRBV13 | ASSLIDRNTEAF
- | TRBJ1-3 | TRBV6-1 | ASSETEPGSGNTIY
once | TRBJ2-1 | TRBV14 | ASISGRGSGSYNEQF
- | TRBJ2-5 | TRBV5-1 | ASSLVVTTERQETQY
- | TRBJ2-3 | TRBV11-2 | ASSSPFTDTQY
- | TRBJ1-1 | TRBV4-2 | ASSQGTGDTEAF
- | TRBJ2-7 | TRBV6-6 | ASIRDSSSYEQY
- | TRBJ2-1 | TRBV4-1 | ASSQNRGGPNEQF